A single sample gave rise to the 9 T cell receptor beta chains below, sequenced in a study of T cell repertoires in cytomegalovirus infection. A single record per CDR3 protein comes from TCRdb applying MiXCR to the reads. The sample holds some 940,000 distinct CDR3 sequences, around 29% seen once. No antigen has been identified for these receptors. Sample: cultured CD8+ T cells from PBMCs, taken from culture after CMV antigen stimulation. These receptors were obtained from a human donor in good health (CMV status not recorded). Some clones in this sample may be carry-over from other donors' samples.

Notes on this clonotype: Sequence at one end of the junction differs from germline and may be a read error. V gene TRBV7-6 combines with J gene TRBJ1-3; 8 positions match TRBD1. This CDR3 is built from 15 residues. The V gene's germline CDR1 is SGHVS and CDR2 FNYEAQ. DNA for the CDR3: TGTGCCAGCAGTTTACAGGGGGTTGAAATAGGACACCATATATTT. Translating it yields CASSLQGVEIGHHIF. The variable domain in full, with the rest retrieved from reference TRBV7-6 and TRBJ1-3, is GAGVSQSPRYKVTKRGQDVALRCDPISGHVSLYWYRQALGQGPEFLTYFNYEAQQDKSGLPNDRFSAERPEGSISTLTIQRTEQRDSAMYRCASSLQGVEIGHHIFGEGSWLTVV.

This clonotype occurred a few times. In DNA, the CDR3 is TGTGCCAGCAGCTCGGGACAGGTCTCCCCCTATGGCTACACCTTC. Encoded protein: CASSSGQVSPYGYTF. This sequence joins TRBV7-9 and TRBJ1-2; 8 nucleotides line up with TRBD1. CDR1 is SEHNR and CDR2 is FQNEAQ in the germline V gene (reference sequence). The CDR3 has 15 residues. Trimming at V came to 4 bases and at J to 4 bases, leaving 8 bases not matched to a gene.

This clonotype was observed a handful of times. The rearrangement uses TRBV24-1 and TRBJ2-1, with 7 bases fitting TRBD1. Trimming took 4 bases from V and 2 from J; bases not matched to a gene: 7. The germline V gene encodes CDR1 KGHDR and CDR2 SFDVKD. The CDR3 loop spans 16 amino acids. CDR3 residues: CATSDSQTGAYNEQFF. In DNA form, the CDR3 reads TGTGCCACCAGTGACTCGCAAACAGGGGCCTACAATGAGCAGTTCTTC.

The V and J genes are TRBV4-3 and TRBJ2-1; no clear D. The CDR3 contains 14 residues. V lost 4 bases and J 9 bases, leaving 16 bases between the germline ends. Germline V gene data show CDR1 as LGHNA and CDR2 as YSLEER. DNA for the CDR3: TGCGCCAGCAGCCCATTATATTTGGGCCCTGAGCAGTTCTTC. It is translated as CASSPLYLGPEQFF.

This clonotype was seen a handful of times. The chain recombines TRBV15 with TRBJ1-2, with D unresolved. The CDR3 loop spans 15 amino acids. V was shortened by 7 bases and J by 0 bases, with 15 bases between the two germline ends. The germline CDR1 and CDR2 sequences are LNHNV and YYDKDF (reference sequence). CDR3 loop: CATTKGILSNYGYTF. CDR3 DNA sequence: TGTGCCACCACCAAGGGAATCTTATCTAACTATGGCTACACCTTC.

This rearrangement joins TRBV15 to TRBJ2-3; D is unclear. Germline values: CDR1 LNHNV, CDR2 YYDKDF (reference sequence). The V and J ends lost 0 bases and 6 bases respectively, with 4 bases between them. The CDR3 has 12 residues. In DNA form, the CDR3 reads TGTGCCACCAGCAGAGAGAGGGATACGCAGTATTTT. Translation gives CATSRERDTQYF.

The rearrangement uses TRBV19 and TRBJ2-7; D is ambiguous. Germline V gives CDR1 LNHDA, CDR2 SQIVND (reference sequence). The CDR3 covers 13 residues. V dropped 2 bases and J dropped 6 bases, with 11 bases sitting between them. The chain's CDR3 is CASSITRSREQYF. In DNA form, the CDR3 reads TGTGCCAGTAGTATAACCAGGAGCCGCGAGCAGTACTTC.

Many counts were recorded for this clonotype. The chain links TRBV7-9 to TRBJ2-5, with D tentatively TRBD1 (5 bases). CDR1 and CDR2 from the germline V gene are SEHNR and FQNEAQ (reference sequence). The CDR3 extends over 18 amino acids. The V end lost 3 bases, the J end lost 4 bases, and 24 bases lay between the germline ends. Here the CDR3 reads CASSFSSAGPSQGETQYF. CDR3 nucleotides: TGTGCCAGCAGCTTTTCATCTGCCGGGCCCTCGCAGGGAGAGACCCAGTACTTC.

J is TRBJ2-7 and V is TRBV10-3; 7 bases agree with TRBD2. With 7 bases clipped from V and 3 bases from J, the junction kept 12 bases outside the gene matches. The CDR3 loop spans 15 amino acids. Germline CDR1 ENHRY, CDR2 SYGVKD. CDR3 sequence reads: CAITIKAGINYEQYF. CDR3 nucleotide sequence: TGTGCCATCACCATCAAAGCGGGGATAAACTACGAGCAGTACTTC.